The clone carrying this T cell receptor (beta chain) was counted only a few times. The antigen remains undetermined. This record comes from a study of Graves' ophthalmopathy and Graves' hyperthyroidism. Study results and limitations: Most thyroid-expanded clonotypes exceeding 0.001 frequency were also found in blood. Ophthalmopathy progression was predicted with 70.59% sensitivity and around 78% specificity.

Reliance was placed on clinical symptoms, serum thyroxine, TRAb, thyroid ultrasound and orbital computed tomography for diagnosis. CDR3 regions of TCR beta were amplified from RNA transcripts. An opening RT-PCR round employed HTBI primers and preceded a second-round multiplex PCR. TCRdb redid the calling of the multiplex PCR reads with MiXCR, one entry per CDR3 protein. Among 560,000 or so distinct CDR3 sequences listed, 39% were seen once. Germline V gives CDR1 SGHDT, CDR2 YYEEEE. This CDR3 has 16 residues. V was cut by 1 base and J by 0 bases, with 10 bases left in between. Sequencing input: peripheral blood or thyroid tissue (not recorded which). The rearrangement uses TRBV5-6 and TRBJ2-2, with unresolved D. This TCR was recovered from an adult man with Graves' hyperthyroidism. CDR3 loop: CASSLIGGSNTGELFF. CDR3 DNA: TGTGCCAGCAGCTTGATTGGCGGATCGAACACCGGGGAGCTGTTTTTT.